What follows describes a single T cell receptor beta chain. An end of the junction does not agree with germline; a read error may underlie this. The data stem from a study of patients and donors after allogeneic stem cell transplantation. TCRdb reprocessed the RT-PCR reads via MiXCR and lists one record per CDR3 protein. The sample shows more than 850,000 distinct CDR3 sequences, approximately 18% of them seen only once. The germline gives CDR1 SQVTM, CDR2 ANQGSEA. The CDR3 has 14 amino acids. The sequence derives from a human donor who was either an allogeneic HSCT recipient or a stem cell or donor lymphocyte infusion donor (not recorded which). It is not recorded whose cells these are; they may come from a transplant donor. The V call is TRBV29-1, the J call TRBJ1-3; D gene unclear. The sequencing input was blood, either unsorted or a sorted T cell fraction (not recorded which). The CDR3 region is CSINSPVSGSTIYF. Here the CDR3 DNA reads TGCAGCATCAATTCACCAGTCTCTGGAAGCACCATATATTTT.